Included here is one TCR beta chain sequence, with context. The antigen is unknown. The data are from a study of cytomegalovirus exposure and HLA in healthy donors. At the level of the study: Around four fifths of 398 genotyped donors fell in the Caucasian-associated ancestry cluster.

Germline V lookup: CDR1 LNHDA, CDR2 SQIVND (reference sequence). Deletions cut 4 bases from V and 5 bases from J, with 20 bases between. The CDR3 is 16 residues long. Regarding the study as a whole: When a later analysis compared HLA-associated TCR beta chains with equally common others, the HLA-associated chains turned out to be more clonally expanded and to have lower generation probabilities. Despite most TCR sequences being rare, some public TCRs occurred in many donors. Earlier findings revealed that most TCR beta V segments proved productive either about 90% or about 30% of the time.

The PCR made use of 60 Vbeta and 13 Jbeta primers. Method: immunoSEQ multiplex PCR; TCRdb's copy keeps in-frame clones and lacks some. The sample gives approximately 170,000 clones, 85% of which show up once; 1% is in the top ten. The receptor was isolated from a boy under 10 years old in good health and CMV-seronegative. The chain combines TRBV19 with TRBJ1-1; tentatively, D is TRBD1 (6 bases). Sequencing was performed on PBMCs. CDR3 amino acids: CASSRLSVGRGTEAFF. The CDR3 region has the DNA TGTGCCAGTAGTAGACTTAGCGTGGGAAGGGGGACTGAAGCTTTCTTT. The complete variable domain, with remaining parts taken from reference TRBV19 and TRBJ1-1, reads DGGITQSPKYLFRKEGQNVTLSCEQNLNHDAMYWYRQDPGQGLRLIYYSQIVNDFQKGDIAEGYSVSREKKESFPLTVTSAQKNPTAFYLCASSRLSVGRGTEAFFGQGTRLTVV.